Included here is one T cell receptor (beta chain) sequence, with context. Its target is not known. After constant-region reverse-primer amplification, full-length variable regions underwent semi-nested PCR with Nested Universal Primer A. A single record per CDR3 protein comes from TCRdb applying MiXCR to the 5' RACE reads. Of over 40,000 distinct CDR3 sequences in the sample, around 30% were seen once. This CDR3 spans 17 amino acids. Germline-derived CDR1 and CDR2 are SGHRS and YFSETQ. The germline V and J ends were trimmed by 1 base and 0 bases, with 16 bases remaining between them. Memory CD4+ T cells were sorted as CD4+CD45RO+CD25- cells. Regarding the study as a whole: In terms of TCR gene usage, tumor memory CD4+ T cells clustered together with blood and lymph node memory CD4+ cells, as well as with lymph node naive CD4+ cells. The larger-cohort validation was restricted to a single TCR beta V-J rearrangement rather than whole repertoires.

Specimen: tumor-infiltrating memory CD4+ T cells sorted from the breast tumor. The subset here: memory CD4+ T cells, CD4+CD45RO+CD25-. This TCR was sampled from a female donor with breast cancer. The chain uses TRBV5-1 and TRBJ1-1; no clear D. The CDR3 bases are TGCGCCAGCAGCTTGAGTCCACCAACCGGCGTGAACACTGAAGCTTTCTTT. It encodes CASSLSPPTGVNTEAFF.